Here is one T cell receptor (beta chain) with its context. This record belongs to a study of CD8 T cells in Susac syndrome. CDR3 length equals 15 residues. Deletions cut 6 bases from V and 4 bases from J, with 21 bases between. Per the germline V gene, CDR1 is DFQATT and CDR2 is SNEGSKA (reference sequence). With random hexamers, roughly 0.45 to 1 ug RNA was reverse transcribed. Each CDR3 protein is one row after TCRdb ran MiXCR on the immunoSEQ multiplex PCR reads. Of approximately 70,000 distinct CDR3 sequences in the sample, over 90% are singletons; the top ten hold more than 0.09%. The chain combines TRBV20-1 with TRBJ2-5; D unclear. Specimen: CD4+ T cells from PBMCs. This receptor was obtained from a human donor with multiple sclerosis. In nucleotides, the CDR3 is TGCAGTGCCATCTTCGACGTCGGCTCACGAGAGACCCAGTACTTC. Translated: CSAIFDVGSRETQYF.